This entry is about one T cell receptor beta chain. These data are taken from a study of blood T cell repertoires in COVID-19. Study background: COVID-19 samples, acute and convalescent, were from the United States, Italy and Spain.

V was pared by 5 bases and J by 0 bases, with 9 bases of the junction left unmatched. CDR3 length equals 17 residues. The germline gives CDR1 SGHVS, CDR2 FNYEAQ. Authors' analysis steps: Estimation of nucleated cell counts relied on the amplification of reference gene primers. Using immunoSEQ multiplex PCR, the repertoire was profiled, and TCRdb retains in-frame clones only, with some absent. The V and J calls and clone size come from that table; D and trimming were worked out from the DNA. This sample has around 64,000 clones; 80% to 85% occur once, and the top ten carry roughly an eighth. The genes are TRBV7-6 and TRBJ1-3; 8 nucleotides match TRBD1. This clonotype originated in a human donor in a cohort sampled during active COVID-19. The source material was peripheral blood. CDR3 sequence (DNA): TGTGCCAGCAGCCCCCGGGACAGGCCCTTCTCTGGAAACACCATATATTTT. Translating it yields CASSPRDRPFSGNTIYF.